This TCR beta chain was observed in a study of CD8 T cells in ankylosing spondylitis. In germline, CDR1 is DFQATT, CDR2 SNEGSKA (reference sequence). The junction had 3 bases not matched to a gene; V was cut back by 0 bases and J by 3 bases. The CDR3 spans 16 residues. Quantitative molecular-barcoded 5'-RACE generated the TCR beta libraries. MiXCR, applied by TCRdb to the 5' RACE reads, yields one record per CDR3 protein. Of 350,000 or so distinct CDR3 sequences in the sample, about 15% were seen once. Study-level points and caveats: Disease-linked clones reportedly showed significant enrichment in matched ankylosing spondylitis synovial fluid.

This clonotype occurred a few times. Its antigen remains unidentified. The chain recombines TRBV20-1 with TRBJ2-1; 12 bases fit TRBD2. Sequenced input: blood, either unsorted or a sorted T cell fraction (not recorded which). The sequence was obtained from a male donor with ankylosing spondylitis or in good health (not recorded which). DNA of the CDR3: TGCAGTGCTAGAGAGCTACTAGCGGGGGGCTACAATGAGCAGTTCTTC. Its protein product is CSARELLAGGYNEQFF.